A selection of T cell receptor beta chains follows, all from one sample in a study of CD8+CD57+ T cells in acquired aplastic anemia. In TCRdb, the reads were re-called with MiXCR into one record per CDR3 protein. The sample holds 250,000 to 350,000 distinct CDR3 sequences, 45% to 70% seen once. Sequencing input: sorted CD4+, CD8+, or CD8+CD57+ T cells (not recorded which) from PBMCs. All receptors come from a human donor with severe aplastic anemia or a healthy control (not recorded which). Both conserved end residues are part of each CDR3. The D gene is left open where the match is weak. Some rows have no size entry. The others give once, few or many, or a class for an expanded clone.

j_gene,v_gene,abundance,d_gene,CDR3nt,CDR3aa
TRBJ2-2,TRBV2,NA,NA,TGTGCCAGCAGCGACGGGGGCGACCCCACCGGGGAGCTGTTTTTT,CASSDGGDPTGELFF
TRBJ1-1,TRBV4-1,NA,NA,TGCGCCAGCAGCCAGGTCGACAGACTTTACACTGAAGCTTTCTTT,CASSQVDRLYTEAFF
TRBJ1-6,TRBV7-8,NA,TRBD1,TGTGCCAGCACCAGACAGGGAATGATGAGCTCACCCCTCCACTTT,CASTRQGMMSSPLHF
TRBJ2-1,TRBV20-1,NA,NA,TGCAGTGCTAGAGGGAGACTGTTCTTC,CSARGRLFF
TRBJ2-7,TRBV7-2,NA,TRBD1,TGTGCCAGCAGCGGACAGGGACGACCGGCCTCCTACGAGCAGTACTTC,CASSGQGRPASYEQYF
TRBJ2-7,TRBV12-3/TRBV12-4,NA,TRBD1,TGTGCCAGCAGATTAGACAGGGGGCCCTACGAGCAGTACTTC,CASRLDRGPYEQYF
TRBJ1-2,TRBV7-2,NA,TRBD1,TGTGCCAGCAGCTCAAAGGACAGGGGGGGCTATGGCTACACCTTC,CASSSKDRGGYGYTF
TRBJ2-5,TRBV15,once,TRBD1,TGTGCCACCAGCACTTTAACAGGGGGTGTCGTGACCCAGTACTTC,CATSTLTGGVVTQYF
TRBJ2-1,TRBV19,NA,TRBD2,TGTGCCAGTAGTCTCGGGACTAGCGGTACTGAGCAGTTCTTC,CASSLGTSGTEQFF
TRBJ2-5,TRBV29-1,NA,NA,TGCAGCGTTGTCCCACCCCAGACCCAGTACTTC,CSVVPPQTQYF
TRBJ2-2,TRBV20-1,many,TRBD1,TGCAGTGCTAGCCAGGGGGTCACCGGGGAGCTGTTTTTT,CSASQGVTGELFF
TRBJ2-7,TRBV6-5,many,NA,TGTGCCAGCAGGCCAACCGGGACCTGGAGGGACGAGCAGTACTTC,CASRPTGTWRDEQYF
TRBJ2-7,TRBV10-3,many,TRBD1,TGTGCCATCAGTGAGCCGGACAGGTACTCCTACGAGCAGTACTTC,CAISEPDRYSYEQYF
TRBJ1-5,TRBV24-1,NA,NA,TGTGCCACCAGTGATAAAAGGGTAAGGGGCAATCAGCCCCAGCATTTT,CATSDKRVRGNQPQHF
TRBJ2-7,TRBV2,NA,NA,TGTGCCAGCACCCTTGGTTACCCGGGTGAGCAGTACTTC,CASTLGYPGEQYF
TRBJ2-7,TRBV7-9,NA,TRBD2,TGTGCCAGCAGCAAGCCGGGACTAGCGGGAACAAGTGCCTACGAGCAGTACTTC,CASSKPGLAGTSAYEQYF
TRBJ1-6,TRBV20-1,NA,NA,TGCAGTGCCCCCACGGCGTCTGACTCAAATTCACCCCTCCACTTT,CSAPTASDSNSPLHF
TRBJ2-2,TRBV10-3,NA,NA,TGTGCCATTCAGGGAGCGAACACCGGGGAGCTGTTTTTT,CAIQGANTGELFF
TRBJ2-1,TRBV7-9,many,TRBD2,TGTGCCAGCAGCTCCTTAGAGCGGGGGGGTTATAATGAGCAGTTCTTC,CASSSLERGGYNEQFF
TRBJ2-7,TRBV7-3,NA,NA,TGTGCCAGCAGTGCTAGGCCCAGGACTACCTACGAGCAGTACTTC,CASSARPRTTYEQYF
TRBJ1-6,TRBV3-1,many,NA,TGTGCCAGCAGCGACAGTCTTAATTCACCCCTCCACTTT,CASSDSLNSPLHF
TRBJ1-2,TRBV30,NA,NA,TGTGCCTGGAGACAGGGCGGCTATGGCTACACCTTC,CAWRQGGYGYTF
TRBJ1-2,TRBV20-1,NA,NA,TGCAGTGCTAGGGTGGTACAGGTCAATGGCTACACCTTC,CSARVVQVNGYTF
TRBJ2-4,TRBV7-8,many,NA,TGTGCCAGCAGCTTACAGGGATTTGGGAACATTCAGTACTTC,CASSLQGFGNIQYF
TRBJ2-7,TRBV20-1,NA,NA,TGCAGTGCTAGACCTGGAACCTACGAGCAGTACTTC,CSARPGTYEQYF